This T cell receptor beta chain was documented in a study of PD-L1 blockade in urothelial cancer. As for the study in general: Male sex and bladder-origin urothelial cancer were recorded for twenty-five of 29 patients.

Time point reported: pretreatment peripheral blood. The number of samples from each patient was between 1 and 8, taken pretreatment and on-treatment. CDR1 is MNHNS and CDR2 is SASEGT in the germline V gene. The CDR3 has 13 residues. Trimming pared 2 bases from V and 2 bases from J, leaving 7 bases between. Every PCR was spiked with synthetic TCR analog templates. Here immunoSEQ multiplex PCR was the method, and the copy in TCRdb shows in-frame clones only, minus some. The sample includes tens of thousands of clones, around 80% of them seen just once. The chain couples TRBV6-1 to TRBJ2-7; a weak D match, TRBD2 (6 bases). This clonotype originated in a man between 65 and 85 years old with urothelial cancer. The input for sequencing was PBMCs, taken around atezolizumab (anti-PD-L1) treatment. CDR3 nucleotides: TGTGCCAGCAGTGAACTAGCGACCTACGAGCAGTACTTC. Its translation is CASSELATYEQYF.